This entry lists 4 T cell receptor beta chains sequenced from one sample in a study of cytomegalovirus exposure and HLA in healthy donors (dated by TCRdb to the late 2010s). The library came from the immunoSEQ multiplex PCR assay. Sourced from immuneACCESS, this table was stored by TCRdb with only in-frame sequences that have V and J called. A share of the clones is absent; for the studies checked, an unresolved V gene accounts for under half, and the remainder has no known explanation. Across this sample there are around 60,000 clones, with almost 97% seen only once. The top ten constitute around 1.2% of the sample. The sample comprised PBMCs. The receptors here all came from a woman aged 18 to 35 in good health and CMV-seronegative.

The chain recombines TRBV7-8 with TRBJ2-5, with D possibly being TRBD1 (6 bases). Germline V gene sequence: CDR1 SGHVS, CDR2 FQNEAQ. Trimming took 7 bases from V and 1 from J, leaving 16 bases between them. The CDR3 totals 15 residues. CDR3 coding DNA: TGTGCCAGCACCGGACAGCAGGGCCCCCAAGAGACCCAGTACTTC. This translates into CASTGQQGPQETQYF.

The genes are TRBV1 and TRBJ2-5; the table names TRBD2, a call not compared with the DNA. TRBV1 is deemed a pseudogene. The CDR3 spans 15 residues. The CDR3 DNA reads as TGCACCAGCAGCCCCAGACTAGCGGGGCAAGAGACCCAGTACTTC. Residues: CTSSPRLAGQETQYF.

The rearrangement joins TRBV4-1 to TRBJ2-3; D call uncertain. The V end was cut by 4 bases, the J end by 8 bases, with 10 bases between. Germline V gene sequence: CDR1 MGHRA, CDR2 YSYEKL. There are 12 residues in the CDR3. The CDR3 sequence is CASSPDFVTQYF. CDR3 bases: TGCGCCAGCAGCCCCGACTTCGTTACGCAGTATTTT.

V is TRBV12-2 and J is TRBJ2-7; the DNA was not used to check the table's D call, TRBD1. TRBV12-2 is described as a pseudogene. This CDR3 comprises 17 residues. The CDR3 protein is CASRFHARDTSSYEQYF. CDR3 sequence (DNA): TGTGCAAGTCGCTTCCATGCCCGGGACACTAGCTCCTACGAGCAGTACTTC.